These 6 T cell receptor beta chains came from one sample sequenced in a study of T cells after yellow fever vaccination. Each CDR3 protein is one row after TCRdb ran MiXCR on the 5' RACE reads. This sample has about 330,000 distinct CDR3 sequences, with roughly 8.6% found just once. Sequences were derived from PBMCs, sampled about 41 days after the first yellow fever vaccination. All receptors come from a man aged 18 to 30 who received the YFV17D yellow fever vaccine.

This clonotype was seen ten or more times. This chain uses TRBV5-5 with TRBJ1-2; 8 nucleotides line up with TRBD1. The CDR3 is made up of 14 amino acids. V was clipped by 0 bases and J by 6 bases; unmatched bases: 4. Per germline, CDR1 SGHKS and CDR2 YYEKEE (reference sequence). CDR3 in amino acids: CASSLAGGINGYTF. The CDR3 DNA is TGTGCCAGCAGCTTGGCAGGGGGCATTAATGGCTACACCTTC.

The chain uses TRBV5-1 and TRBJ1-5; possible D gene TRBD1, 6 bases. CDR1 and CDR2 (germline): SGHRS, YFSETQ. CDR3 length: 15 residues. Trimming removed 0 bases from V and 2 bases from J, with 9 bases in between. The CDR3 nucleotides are TGCGCCAGCAGCTTGGGGGAGGGGGGCAATCAGCCCCAGCATTTT. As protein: CASSLGEGGNQPQHF.

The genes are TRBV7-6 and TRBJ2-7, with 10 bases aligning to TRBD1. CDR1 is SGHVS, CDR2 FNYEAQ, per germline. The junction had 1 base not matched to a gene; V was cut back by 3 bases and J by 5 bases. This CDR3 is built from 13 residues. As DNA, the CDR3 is TGTGCCAGCAGCTTGACAGGGGGCAACGAGCAGTACTTC. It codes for CASSLTGGNEQYF. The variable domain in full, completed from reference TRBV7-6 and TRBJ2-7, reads GAGVSQSPRYKVTKRGQDVALRCDPISGHVSLYWYRQALGQGPEFLTYFNYEAQQDKSGLPNDRFSAERPEGSISTLTIQRTEQRDSAMYRCASSLTGGNEQYFGPGTRLTVT.

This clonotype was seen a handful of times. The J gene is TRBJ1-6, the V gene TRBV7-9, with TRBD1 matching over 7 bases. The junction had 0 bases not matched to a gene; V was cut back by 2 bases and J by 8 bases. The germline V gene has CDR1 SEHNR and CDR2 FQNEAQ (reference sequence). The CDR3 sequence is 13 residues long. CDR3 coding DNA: TGTGCCAGCAGCTTACAGGGGGATTCACCCCTCCACTTT. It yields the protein CASSLQGDSPLHF.

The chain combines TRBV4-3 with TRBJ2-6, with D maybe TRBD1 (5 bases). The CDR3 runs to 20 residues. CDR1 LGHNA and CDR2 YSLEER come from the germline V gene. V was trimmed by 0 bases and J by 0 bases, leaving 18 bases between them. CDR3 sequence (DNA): TGCGCCAGCAGCCAAGATTCTCTAGACAGCTGGTTCTCTGGGGCCAACGTCCTGACTTTC. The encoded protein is CASSQDSLDSWFSGANVLTF.

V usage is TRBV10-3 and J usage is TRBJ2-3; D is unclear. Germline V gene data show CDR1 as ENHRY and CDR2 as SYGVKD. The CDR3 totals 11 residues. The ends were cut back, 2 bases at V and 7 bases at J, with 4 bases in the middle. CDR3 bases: TGTGCCATCAGTGAGGGGAATACGCAGTATTTT. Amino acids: CAISEGNTQYF.